This T cell receptor beta chain was sequenced during a study of T-cell reconstitution after alpha-beta-depleted transplantation in children. Study observations and caveats: Several hundred expanded graft clones reportedly gave rise to the alpha-beta T cells present about two months after transplant. A year post-transplant, T-cell counts and diversity derived mostly from newly produced T cells. Surviving thymic progenitors and recipient T cells were the source of high TCRbeta diversity at day 60 in some patients.

Germline-derived CDR1 and CDR2 are MNHGY and SAAAGT. This CDR3 is 15 amino acids long. V lost 7 bases and J lost 3; bases outside the gene matches: 9. This clonotype was observed a few times. Its antigen is unidentified. The authors prepared the TCRbeta library with unique molecular identifiers. TCRdb passed the PCR reads through MiXCR, listing each CDR3 protein once. The sample includes 780,000 or so distinct CDR3 sequences, 15% to 20% of them seen just once. The clonotype was recovered from a male patient younger than 18 who had a stem cell transplant for acute lymphoblastic leukemia, so the T cells may come from the graft donor. The chain links TRBV6-8 to TRBJ2-5; the match to TRBD2 covers 9 bases. The specimen was PBMCs, mostly from graft donor cells, collected 360 days after TCRalphabeta/CD19-depleted stem cell transplant. The CDR3 nucleotides read TGTGCCAGCATCCCTACGACTAGCGGAGAAGAGACCCAGTACTTC. It is translated as CASIPTTSGEETQYF.